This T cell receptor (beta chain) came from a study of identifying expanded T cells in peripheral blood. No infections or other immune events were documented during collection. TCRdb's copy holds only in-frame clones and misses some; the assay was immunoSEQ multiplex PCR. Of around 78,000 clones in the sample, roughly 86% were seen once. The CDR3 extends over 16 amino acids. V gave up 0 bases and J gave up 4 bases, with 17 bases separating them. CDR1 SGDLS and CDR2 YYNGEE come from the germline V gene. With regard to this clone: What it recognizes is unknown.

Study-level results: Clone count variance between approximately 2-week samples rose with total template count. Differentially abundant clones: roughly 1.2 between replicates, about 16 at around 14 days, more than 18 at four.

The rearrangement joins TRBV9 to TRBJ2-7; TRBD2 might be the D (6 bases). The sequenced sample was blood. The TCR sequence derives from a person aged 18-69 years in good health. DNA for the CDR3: TGTGCCAGCAGCGTAGACTCCGCGGGACGAAGGTACGAGCAGTACTTC. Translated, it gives CASSVDSAGRRYEQYF. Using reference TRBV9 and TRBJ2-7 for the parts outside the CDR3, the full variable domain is DSGVTQTPKHLITATGQRVTLRCSPRSGDLSVYWYQQSLDQGLQFLIQYYNGEERAKGNILERFSAQQFPDLHSELNLSSLELGDSALYFCASSVDSAGRRYEQYFGPGTRLTVT.